This TCR beta chain was captured in a study of blood T cells in healthy people across ages. This clonotype was observed a few times. A J-beta primer mix and a sample-barcoded 5' primer were used in a second PCR of about 7 to 12 cycles. TCRdb re-called the 5' RACE reads through MiXCR, storing one row per CDR3 protein. The sample lists some 790,000 distinct CDR3 sequences, under 35% occurring once. CDR1 and CDR2 from the germline V gene are SGHAT and FQNNGV. V lost 3 bases, J lost 3 bases, and 12 bases stayed unmatched. This CDR3 has 17 residues. The sample was blood. This chain joins TRBV11-2 and TRBJ2-5; 8 bases map to TRBD1. The origin of this receptor is a woman aged 80 or over in good health. In DNA, the CDR3 is TGTGCCAGCAGCTTCTATTATGGGGGACAGGCCAAAGAGACCCAGTACTTC. It translates to CASSFYYGGQAKETQYF.